The source of this T cell receptor beta chain is a study of type 1 regulatory T cells. In TCRdb, the reads were re-called with MiXCR into one record per CDR3 protein. Of some 90,000 distinct CDR3 sequences in the sample, roughly 30% are singletons; the top ten hold approximately 2.2%. The specimen was CD4+ T cells, either the whole sample or a sorted fraction (not recorded which). The source of this sequence is a human donor in good health.

CDR3 region: CASSTRLAENTGELFF. The CDR3 DNA reads as TGTGCCAGCAGTACGAGACTAGCGGAGAACACCGGGGAGCTGTTTTTT. The chain recombines TRBV27 with TRBJ2-2; 9 bases map to TRBD2. Germline loops: CDR1 MNHEY, CDR2 SMNVEV (reference sequence). V trimming: 5 bases; J trimming: 1 base; junction bases outside the gene matches: 5. This CDR3 has 16 amino acids.